One and the same sample provided the 10 T cell receptor beta chains below, sequenced in a study of metastatic and nonmetastatic thyroid tumors. All patients were untreated before thyroid surgery. TCRdb recomputed clones from the PCR reads via MiXCR. The sample consists of about 21,000 clones, about a sixth of them appearing once. The source material was blood. These receptors came from a male donor with papillary thyroid cancer or a benign thyroid nodule (not recorded which). Some clones in this sample may be carry-over from other donors' samples.

The CDR3 is CSAWTLRTNEQYF. The CDR3, as DNA: TGCAGTGCCTGGACATTGCGTACGAACGAGCAGTACTTC. V is TRBV20-1 and J is TRBJ2-7; a weak D match, TRBD1 (5 bases). This CDR3 is 13 amino acids long. The V gene's germline CDR1 is DFQATT and CDR2 SNEGSKA (reference sequence). The V end was cut by 6 bases, the J end by 5 bases, with 17 bases between.

The rearrangement uses TRBV5-4 and TRBJ1-6; TRBD1 matches at 9 bases. The CDR3 is 15 residues long. V lost 4 bases, J lost 9 bases, and 8 bases stayed unmatched. Germline V gene data show CDR1 as SGHNT and CDR2 as YYREEE (reference sequence). CDR3 region: CASSEQGAESSPLHF. The CDR3, as DNA: TGTGCCAGCAGCGAACAGGGGGCTGAGAGTTCACCCCTCCACTTT.

The chain employs TRBV6-1 and TRBJ2-3, with 13 nucleotides matching TRBD2. Germline V lookup: CDR1 MNHNS, CDR2 SASEGT. Unmatched junction bases numbered 3, after V lost 1 base and J lost 5 bases. The CDR3 runs 16 residues. The CDR3 spells CASSEGLAGGVDTQYF. CDR3 in DNA: TGTGCCAGCAGTGAAGGACTAGCGGGAGGTGTAGATACGCAGTATTTT.

This clone was recorded at least ten times. CDR3 protein: CSARDRDGTNSYNEQFF. The CDR3 nucleotides are TGCAGTGCTAGAGATAGGGATGGGACAAATAGCTACAATGAGCAGTTCTTC. The chain employs TRBV20-1 and TRBJ2-1; possible D gene TRBD1, 6 bases. This CDR3 comprises 17 residues. Germline V lookup: CDR1 DFQATT, CDR2 SNEGSKA (reference sequence). Trimming took off 0 bases at V and 3 bases at J, with 18 bases between the two ends.

The sample holds many counts of this clone. This sequence joins TRBV20-1 and TRBJ2-1; 10 bases are shared with TRBD2. The J segment lost 3 bases and the V segment lost 5 bases, leaving 7 bases of the junction unmatched. The CDR3 totals 15 residues. Germline V gives CDR1 DFQATT, CDR2 SNEGSKA (reference sequence). The CDR3 nucleotides are TGCAGTGCTGTTCCTCTAGCGGGGGACTACAATGAGCAGTTCTTC. It yields the protein CSAVPLAGDYNEQFF.

By share of the sample, this clone is medium-sized. This rearrangement joins TRBV6-1 to TRBJ1-1; D ambiguous. Germline CDR1 reads MNHNS; CDR2 reads SASEGT. This CDR3 has 16 amino acids. V was pared by 2 bases and J by 4 bases, with 17 bases between. CDR3 in DNA: TGTGCCAGCAGTGAATCCGGTCTTGGGTTAATCACTGAAGCTTTCTTT. This gives the protein CASSESGLGLITEAFF.

This clone was detected ten times or more. This CDR3 is CSARYGAGQVQVGSSYEQYF. The CDR3 coding sequence is TGCAGTGCTAGGTATGGTGCGGGACAGGTCCAAGTAGGGAGCTCCTACGAGCAGTACTTC. The J gene is TRBJ2-7, the V gene TRBV20-1; TRBD1 agrees at 8 bases. Germline CDR1 DFQATT, CDR2 SNEGSKA (reference sequence). The CDR3 contains 20 residues. Trimming took 3 bases from V and 0 from J; bases not matched to a gene: 22.

This clone was counted ten times or more. The chain employs TRBV3-1 and TRBJ2-5; 7 nucleotides match TRBD2. CDR1 LGHDT and CDR2 YNNKEL come from the germline V gene (reference sequence). This CDR3 region has 17 residues. Trimming at V came to 0 bases and at J to 5 bases, leaving 12 bases not matched to a gene. The CDR3 loop is CASSQEREGTGTETQYF. CDR3 in DNA: TGTGCCAGCAGCCAAGAGAGGGAGGGGACGGGGACGGAGACCCAGTACTTC.

This clone turned up a few times. The rearrangement uses TRBV20-1 and TRBJ2-3; unclear D gene. Germline loops: CDR1 DFQATT, CDR2 SNEGSKA (reference sequence). Trimming cost V 6 bases and J 6 bases, with 22 bases left between them. The CDR3 is made up of 15 amino acids. CDR3 sequence: CSAMTLSATPDTQYF. The CDR3 DNA sequence: TGCAGTGCAATGACACTCTCGGCAACCCCCGATACGCAGTATTTT.

The chain carries TRBV6-1 and TRBJ1-5; D not certain. Trimming took off 6 bases at V and 4 bases at J, with 13 bases between the two ends. The CDR3 contains 14 residues. From germline, CDR1 is MNHNS and CDR2 SASEGT. The CDR3 is CASSSLVFNQPQHF. The CDR3 nucleotides read TGTGCCAGCAGCTCATTGGTTTTTAATCAGCCCCAGCATTTT.